This T cell receptor (beta chain) stems from a study of shared clonotypes between healthy human individuals. Naive CD4+ cells were CD45RA-selected; the remaining cells were memory. Splitting of each subset's genomic DNA was done evenly across several immunoSEQ plates. Replicate sorted-subset PCRs were loaded with 150 to 200 ng DNA, 25,000 to 30,000 T cell genomes. The method was immunoSEQ multiplex PCR; TCRdb's version includes in-frame clones alone and lacks a portion of them. The profile covers a few million clones, with 95% appearing a single time and 0.1% to 0.15% taken by the ten largest. Remarks on this clone: Its antigen remains unknown.

Study outcomes and limitations: Compared with memory subsets, naive subsets generally had larger estimated richness.

Unmatched junction bases numbered 5, after V lost 2 bases and J lost 8 bases. There are 15 residues in the CDR3. Per germline, CDR1 SGHTA and CDR2 FQGNSA. This clonotype originated in a man aged 18 to 30 in good health. The chain employs TRBV7-2 and TRBJ2-1, with 11 bases fitting TRBD2. The sequencing sample was made of naive CD4+ T cells sorted from blood. Indicated subset: CD45RA+ positively selected. CDR3 nucleotides: TGTGCCAGCAGCTTAACTAGCGGGAGTAGCCATGAGCAGTTCTTC. This sequence encodes CASSLTSGSSHEQFF.